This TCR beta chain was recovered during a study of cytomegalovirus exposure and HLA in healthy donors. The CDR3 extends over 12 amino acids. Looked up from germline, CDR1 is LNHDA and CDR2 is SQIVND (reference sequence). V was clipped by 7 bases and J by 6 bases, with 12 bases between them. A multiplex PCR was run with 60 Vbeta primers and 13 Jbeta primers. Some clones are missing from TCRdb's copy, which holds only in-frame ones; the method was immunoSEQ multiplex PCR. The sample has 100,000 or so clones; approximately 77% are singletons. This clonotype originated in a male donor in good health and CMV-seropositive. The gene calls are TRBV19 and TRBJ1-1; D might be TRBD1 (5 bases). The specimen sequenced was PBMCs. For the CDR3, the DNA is TGTGCCAGTAACCCCGGGGGAGCTGAAGCTTTCTTT. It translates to CASNPGGAEAFF.